This T cell receptor (beta chain) was profiled in a study of T cells after yellow fever vaccination. For the study at large: Any fraction with a low cell number was prepared using SMART-Seq v4 Ultra Low Input.

5'RACE template switching generated TCR cDNA, adding a universal primer site and UMIs. TCRdb ran MiXCR on the 5' RACE reads and lists one entry per CDR3 protein. The table has hundreds of thousands of distinct CDR3 sequences, roughly 14% seen once. Overall study results and limits: Contaminants from the bulk population, in the form of abundant clonotypes, could be found in FACS-sorted repertoires. A minor fraction of clonotypes spanned both CD4 and CD8 compartments.

This clonotype was picked up a small number of times. Its matching antigen is unknown. This sequence originates from a man younger than 40 who received the YFV17D yellow fever vaccine. Specimen: PBMCs, collected on the day of the yellow fever booster vaccination.

Here the CDR3 reads CASSAQGGIGTEAFF. The CDR3 DNA follows: TGTGCCAGCAGCGCCCAAGGGGGTATCGGCACTGAAGCTTTCTTT. The V and J genes are TRBV9 and TRBJ1-1, with D possibly matching TRBD1 (6 bases). Trimming left V 3 bases short and J 4 bases short, with 16 bases between. The CDR3 spans 15 residues. From germline, CDR1 is SGDLS and CDR2 YYNGEE.